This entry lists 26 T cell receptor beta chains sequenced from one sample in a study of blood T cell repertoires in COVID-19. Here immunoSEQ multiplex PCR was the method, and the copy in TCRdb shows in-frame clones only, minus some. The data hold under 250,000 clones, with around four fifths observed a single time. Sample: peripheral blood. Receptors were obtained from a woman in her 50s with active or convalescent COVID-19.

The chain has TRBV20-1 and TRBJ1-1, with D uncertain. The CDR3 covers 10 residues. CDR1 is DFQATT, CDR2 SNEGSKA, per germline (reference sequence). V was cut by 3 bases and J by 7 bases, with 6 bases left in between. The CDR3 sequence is CSASRGEAFF. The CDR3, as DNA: TGCAGTGCTAGCCGGGGTGAAGCTTTCTTT.

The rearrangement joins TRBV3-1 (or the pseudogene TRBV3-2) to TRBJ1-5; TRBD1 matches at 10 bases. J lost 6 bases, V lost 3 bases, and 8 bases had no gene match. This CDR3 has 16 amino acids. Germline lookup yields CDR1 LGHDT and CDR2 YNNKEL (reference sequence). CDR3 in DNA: TGTGCCAGCAGCCAGTTTGACGGGACAGGGGTTCAGCCCCAGCATTTT. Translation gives CASSQFDGTGVQPQHF.

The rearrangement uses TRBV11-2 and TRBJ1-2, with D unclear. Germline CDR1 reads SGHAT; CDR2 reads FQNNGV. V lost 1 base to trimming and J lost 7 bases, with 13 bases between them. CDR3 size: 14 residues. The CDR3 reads CASSLGHRIGGYTF. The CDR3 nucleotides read TGTGCCAGCAGCTTAGGACACCGGATAGGTGGCTACACCTTC.

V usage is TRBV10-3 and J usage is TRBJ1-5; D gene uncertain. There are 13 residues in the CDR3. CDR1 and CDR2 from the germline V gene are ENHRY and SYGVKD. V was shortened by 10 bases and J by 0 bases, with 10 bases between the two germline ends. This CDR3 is CATVEYSNQPQHF. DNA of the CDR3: TGTGCCACTGTAGAGTATAGCAATCAGCCCCAGCATTTT.

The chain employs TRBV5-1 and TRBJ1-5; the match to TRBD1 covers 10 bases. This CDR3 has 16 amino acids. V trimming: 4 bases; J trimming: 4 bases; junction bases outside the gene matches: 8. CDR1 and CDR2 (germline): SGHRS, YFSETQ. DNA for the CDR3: TGCGCCAGCAGCCCGGCGGGACAGGGGCAGAATCAGCCCCAGCATTTT. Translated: CASSPAGQGQNQPQHF.

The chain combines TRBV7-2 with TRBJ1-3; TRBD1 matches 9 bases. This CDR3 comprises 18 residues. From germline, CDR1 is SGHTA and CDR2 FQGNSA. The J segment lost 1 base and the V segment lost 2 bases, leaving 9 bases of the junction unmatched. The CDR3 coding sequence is TGTGCCAGCAGCTTATGGGGACAGGGTTTCTCTTCTGGAAACACCATATATTTT. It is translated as CASSLWGQGFSSGNTIYF.

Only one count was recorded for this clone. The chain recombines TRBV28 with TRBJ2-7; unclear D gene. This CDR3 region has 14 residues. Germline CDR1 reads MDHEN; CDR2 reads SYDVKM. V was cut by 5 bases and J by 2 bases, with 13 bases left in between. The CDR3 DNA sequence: TGTGCCAGCAGTCATCGCGTACCACCCTACGAGCAGTACTTC. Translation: CASSHRVPPYEQYF.

CDR3 in amino acids: CASSRGEGGYTF. The CDR3 bases are TGCGCCAGCAGCAGGGGTGAGGGAGGCTACACCTTC. The chain is built from TRBV10-2 and TRBJ1-2, with a possible D match to TRBD1 (6 bases). Trimming pared 6 bases from V and 8 bases from J, leaving 13 bases between. Germline CDR1 is WSHSY and CDR2 is SAAADI. The CDR3 covers 12 residues.

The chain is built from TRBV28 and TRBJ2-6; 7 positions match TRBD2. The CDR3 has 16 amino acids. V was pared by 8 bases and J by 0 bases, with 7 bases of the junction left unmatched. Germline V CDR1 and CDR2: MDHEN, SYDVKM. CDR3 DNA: TGTGCCAGCCCCCCGGGGGGAAGCTCTGGGGCCAACGTCCTGACTTTC. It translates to CASPPGGSSGANVLTF.

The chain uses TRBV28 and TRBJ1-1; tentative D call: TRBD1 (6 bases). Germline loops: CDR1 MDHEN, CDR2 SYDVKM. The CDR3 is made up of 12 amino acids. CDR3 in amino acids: CGIQGRNTEAFF. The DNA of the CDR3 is TGTGGTATACAGGGAAGAAACACTGAAGCTTTCTTT.

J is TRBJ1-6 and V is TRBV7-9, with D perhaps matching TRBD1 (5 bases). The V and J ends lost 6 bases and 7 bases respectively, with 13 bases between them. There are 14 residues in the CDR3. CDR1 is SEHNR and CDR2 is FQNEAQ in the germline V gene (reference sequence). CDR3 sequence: CASSSGVANSPLHF. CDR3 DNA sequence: TGTGCCAGCAGTTCGGGGGTGGCAAATTCACCCCTCCACTTT. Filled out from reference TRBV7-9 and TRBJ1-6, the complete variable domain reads DTGVSQNPRHKITKRGQNVTFRCDPISEHNRLYWYRQTLGQGPEFLTYFQNEAQLEKSRLLSDRFSAERPKGSFSTLEIQRTEQGDSAMYLCASSSGVANSPLHFGNGTRLTVT.

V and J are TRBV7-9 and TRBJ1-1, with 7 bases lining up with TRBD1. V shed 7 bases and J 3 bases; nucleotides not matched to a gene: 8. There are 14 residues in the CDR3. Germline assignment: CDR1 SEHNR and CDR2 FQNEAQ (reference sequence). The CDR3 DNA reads TGTGCCAGCAATACGGGACAGCCAGACACTGAAGCTTTCTTT. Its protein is CASNTGQPDTEAFF.

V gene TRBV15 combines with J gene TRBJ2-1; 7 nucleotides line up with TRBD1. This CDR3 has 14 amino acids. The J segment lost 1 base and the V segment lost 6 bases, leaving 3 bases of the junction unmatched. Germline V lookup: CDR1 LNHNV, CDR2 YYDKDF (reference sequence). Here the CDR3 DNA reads TGTGCCACCAGGTCGGGACAGTCCTACAATGAGCAGTTCTTC. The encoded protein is CATRSGQSYNEQFF.

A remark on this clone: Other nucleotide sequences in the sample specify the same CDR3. This CDR3 reads CASSLAGQLNQPQHF. DNA of the CDR3: TGTGCCAGCAGCTTAGCCGGACAACTAAATCAGCCCCAGCATTTT. This rearrangement joins TRBV7-2 to TRBJ1-5, with D possibly TRBD1 on 5 matching bases. Per germline, CDR1 SGHTA and CDR2 FQGNSA. The CDR3 totals 15 residues. Deletions cut 0 bases from V and 4 bases from J, with 10 bases between.

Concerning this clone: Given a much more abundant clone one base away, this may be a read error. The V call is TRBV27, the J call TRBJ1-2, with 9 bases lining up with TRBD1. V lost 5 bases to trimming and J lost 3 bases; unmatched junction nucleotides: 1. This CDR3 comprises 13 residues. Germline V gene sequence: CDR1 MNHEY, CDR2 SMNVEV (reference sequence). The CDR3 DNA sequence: TGTGCCAGCAGTAGACAGGGGGACTATGGCTACACCTTC. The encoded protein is CASSRQGDYGYTF.

The CDR3 DNA follows: TGTGCCAGTACCACCACTAGCGGGAGTGTTAACGAGCAGTACTTC. As protein: CASTTTSGSVNEQYF. This chain joins TRBV19 and TRBJ2-7; 11 positions agree with TRBD2. Germline CDR1 LNHDA, CDR2 SQIVND (reference sequence). V was clipped by 7 bases and J by 5 bases; unmatched bases: 10. The CDR3 is 15 amino acids.

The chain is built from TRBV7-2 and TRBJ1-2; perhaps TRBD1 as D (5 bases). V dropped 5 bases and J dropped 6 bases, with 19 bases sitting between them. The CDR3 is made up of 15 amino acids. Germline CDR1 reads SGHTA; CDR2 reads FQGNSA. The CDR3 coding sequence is TGTGCCAGCAGCCCCCCTGGGGCGGTAGGGGATGGCTACACCTTC. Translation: CASSPPGAVGDGYTF. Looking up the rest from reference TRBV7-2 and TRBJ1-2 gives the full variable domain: GAGVSQSPSNKVTEKGKDVELRCDPISGHTALYWYRQSLGQGLEFLIYFQGNSAPDKSGLPSDRFSAERTGGSVSTLTIQRTQQEDSAVYLCASSPPGAVGDGYTFGSGTRLTVV.

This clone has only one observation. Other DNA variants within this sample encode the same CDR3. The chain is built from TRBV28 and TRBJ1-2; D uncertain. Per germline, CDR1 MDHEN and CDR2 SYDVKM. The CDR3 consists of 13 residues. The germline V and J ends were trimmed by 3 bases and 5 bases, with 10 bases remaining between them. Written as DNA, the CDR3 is TGTGCCAGCAGTTTTAGAGGAGGGTATGGCTACACCTTC. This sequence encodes CASSFRGGYGYTF.

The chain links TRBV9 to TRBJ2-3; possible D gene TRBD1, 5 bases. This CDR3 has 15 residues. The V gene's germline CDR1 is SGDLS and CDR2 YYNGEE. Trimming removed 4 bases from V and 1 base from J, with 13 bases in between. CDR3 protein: CASSPGPQGTDTQYF. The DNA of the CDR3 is TGTGCCAGCAGCCCAGGGCCCCAGGGCACAGATACGCAGTATTTT.

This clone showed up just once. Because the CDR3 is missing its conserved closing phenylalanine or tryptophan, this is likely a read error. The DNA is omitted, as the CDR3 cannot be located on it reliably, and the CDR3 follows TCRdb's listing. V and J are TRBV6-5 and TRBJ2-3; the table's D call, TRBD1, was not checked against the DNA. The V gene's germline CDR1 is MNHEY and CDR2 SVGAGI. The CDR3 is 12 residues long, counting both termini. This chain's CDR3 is CASSLFGTGGFL.

The chain's CDR3 is CASSVTSTGPQHF. CDR3 nucleotides: TGTGCCAGCAGCGTCACCTCGACGGGGCCCCAGCATTTT. The genes are TRBV9 and TRBJ1-5, with no clear D. This CDR3 is built from 13 residues. Between the trimmed V and J ends, which lost 2 bases and 9 bases, there was a span of 12 bases. Per the germline V gene, CDR1 is SGDLS and CDR2 is YYNGEE.

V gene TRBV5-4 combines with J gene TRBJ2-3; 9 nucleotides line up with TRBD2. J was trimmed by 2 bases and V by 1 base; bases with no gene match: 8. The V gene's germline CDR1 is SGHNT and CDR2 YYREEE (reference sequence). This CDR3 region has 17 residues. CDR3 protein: CASSLREAGGLTDTQYF. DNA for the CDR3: TGTGCCAGCAGCTTGCGAGAAGCGGGAGGCCTCACAGATACGCAGTATTTT.

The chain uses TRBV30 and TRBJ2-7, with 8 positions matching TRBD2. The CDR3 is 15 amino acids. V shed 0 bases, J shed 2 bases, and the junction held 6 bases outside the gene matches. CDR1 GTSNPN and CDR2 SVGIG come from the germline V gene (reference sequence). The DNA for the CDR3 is TGTGCCTGGAGTGTGCTCCTAGCGGGCCCCTACGAGCAGTACTTC. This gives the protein CAWSVLLAGPYEQYF.

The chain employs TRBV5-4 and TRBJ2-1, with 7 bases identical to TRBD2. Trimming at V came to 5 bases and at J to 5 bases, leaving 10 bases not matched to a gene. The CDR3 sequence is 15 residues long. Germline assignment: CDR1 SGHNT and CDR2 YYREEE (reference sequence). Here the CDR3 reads CASSLPGLQDNEQFF. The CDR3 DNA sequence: TGTGCCAGCAGTCTGCCGGGACTACAAGACAATGAGCAGTTCTTC.

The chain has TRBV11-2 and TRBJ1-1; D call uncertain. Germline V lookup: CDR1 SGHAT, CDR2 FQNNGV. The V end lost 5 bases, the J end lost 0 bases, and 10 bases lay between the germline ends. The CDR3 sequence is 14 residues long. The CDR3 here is CASSQAFMNTEAFF. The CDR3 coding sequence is TGTGCCAGCAGCCAAGCATTCATGAACACTGAAGCTTTCTTT.

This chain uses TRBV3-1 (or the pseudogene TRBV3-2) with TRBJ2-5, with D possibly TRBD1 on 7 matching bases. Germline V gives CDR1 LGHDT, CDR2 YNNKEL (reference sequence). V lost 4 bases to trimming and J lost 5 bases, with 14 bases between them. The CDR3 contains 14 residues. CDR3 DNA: TGTGCCAGCAGCCGGAGGGGGCGGTTTGAGACCCAGTACTTC. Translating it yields CASSRRGRFETQYF.